The 16 T cell receptor beta chains below were found in one sample sequenced in a study of regulatory T cells in long-lasting Graves disease. Time point defined: newly diagnosed GD, antithyroid drugs for less than 3 months. Following extraction of RNA from PBMCs, that RNA was used to make the TCR library. Building of the TCR beta libraries involved iRepertoire HTBI primers and Arm-PCR of CDR3 regions. TCRdb independently ran MiXCR on the multiplex PCR reads; one entry per CDR3 protein. The sample has some 220,000 distinct CDR3 sequences; about 19% are singletons. These data are also associated with another study on T cells in Graves' hyperthyroidism and ophthalmopathy.

The sample consisted of peripheral blood mononuclear cells (PBMCs), taken at new diagnosis, from a patient treated with antithyroid drugs. Receptors were obtained from a woman aged 25 to 39 with Graves disease.

In this sample, this clonotype turned up many times. This sequence joins TRBV6-2 or TRBV6-3 and TRBJ2-7; tentative D call: TRBD2 (5 bases). Trimming took 7 bases from V and 3 from J, leaving 13 bases between them. This CDR3 contains 13 residues. Germline loops: CDR1 MNHEY, CDR2 SVGEGT. The CDR3, as DNA: TGTGCCAGCAAGGAGCGGCCCAACTACGAGCAGTACTTC. Amino acid sequence: CASKERPNYEQYF.

This clonotype showed up many times. The V call is TRBV11-2, the J call TRBJ1-1; D not certain. V was shortened by 5 bases and J by 0 bases, with 16 bases between the two germline ends. The CDR3 consists of 16 residues. Germline lookup yields CDR1 SGHAT and CDR2 FQNNGV. The CDR3 DNA reads as TGTGCCAGCAGCCTAGGTCGGGCCGTCATGAACACTGAAGCTTTCTTT. It translates to CASSLGRAVMNTEAFF.

This clonotype was seen at least ten times. The V call is TRBV18, the J call TRBJ1-2; D not certain. Germline-derived CDR1 and CDR2 are KGHSH and LQKENI. The CDR3 extends over 13 amino acids. Trimming cost V 0 bases and J 3 bases, with 5 bases left between them. The CDR3 sequence is CASSPPFDYGYTF. DNA for the CDR3: TGTGCCAGCTCACCACCGTTCGACTATGGCTACACCTTC.

This clonotype was picked up many times. This chain uses TRBV6-5 with TRBJ1-1; D ambiguous. Trimming cost V 0 bases and J 3 bases, with 2 bases left between them. The CDR3 consists of 12 residues. Germline V gives CDR1 MNHEY, CDR2 SVGAGI. The CDR3 protein is CASSYSDTEAFF. The CDR3 nucleotides read TGTGCCAGCAGTTACTCCGACACTGAAGCTTTCTTT.

J is TRBJ2-1 and V is TRBV7-2; 11 bases are a match to TRBD2. Per germline, CDR1 SGHTA and CDR2 FQGNSA. V dropped 1 base and J dropped 0; count of bases not matched to a gene: 5. This CDR3 region has 18 residues. DNA of the CDR3: TGTGCCAGCAGCTTAGAGCTAGCGGGGGGATCCTCCTACAATGAGCAGTTCTTC. It codes for CASSLELAGGSSYNEQFF.

This CDR3 is CASARGQGYEQYF. The CDR3 bases are TGTGCCAGCGCGCGGGGGCAGGGGTACGAGCAGTACTTC. The chain recombines TRBV19 with TRBJ2-7; TRBD2 might be the D (7 bases). The CDR3 sequence is 13 residues long. Trimming left V 9 bases short and J 4 bases short, with 16 bases between. Germline loops: CDR1 LNHDA, CDR2 SQIVND (reference sequence). The complete variable domain, with remaining parts taken from reference TRBV19 and TRBJ2-7, reads DGGITQSPKYLFRKEGQNVTLSCEQNLNHDAMYWYRQDPGQGLRLIYYSQIVNDFQKGDIAEGYSVSREKKESFPLTVTSAQKNPTAFYLCASARGQGYEQYFGPGTRLTVT.

At least ten counts were recorded for this clonotype. The genes are TRBV7-9 and TRBJ1-1; D not certain. Trimming stripped 5 bases from V and 1 base from J, with 14 bases between. Germline-derived CDR1 and CDR2 are SEHNR and FQNEAQ (reference sequence). This CDR3 has 15 amino acids. CDR3 nucleotide sequence: TGTGCCAGCAGCCCCCCGAGACCGGGGAACACTGAAGCTTTCTTT. It is translated as CASSPPRPGNTEAFF.

This clonotype was seen repeatedly, ten times or more. The chain combines TRBV12-3 or TRBV12-4 with TRBJ2-7; TRBD1 agrees at 7 bases. V shed 6 bases and J 4 bases; nucleotides not matched to a gene: 6. The CDR3 runs 13 residues. This CDR3 reads CASRLGQTYEQYF. CDR3 nucleotide sequence: TGTGCCAGCAGATTGGGACAGACGTACGAGCAGTACTTC.

CDR3 amino acids: CASREAAGLSTYEQYF. DNA for the CDR3: TGTGCCAGCAGAGAGGCTGCAGGGCTCTCGACCTACGAGCAGTACTTC. The V call is TRBV2, the J call TRBJ2-7, with a possible D match to TRBD1 (5 bases). Germline lookup yields CDR1 SNHLY and CDR2 FYNNEI. With 6 bases removed from V and 2 bases from J, the gap between germline ends came to 20 bases. The CDR3 totals 16 residues.

V is TRBV12-3 or TRBV12-4 and J is TRBJ2-2, with no clear D. The CDR3 consists of 15 residues. With 0 bases removed from V and 3 bases from J, the gap between germline ends came to 8 bases. CDR3 in amino acids: CASSLASLYTGELFF. The DNA for the CDR3 is TGTGCCAGCAGTTTAGCTAGCTTATACACCGGGGAGCTGTTTTTT.

Of note for this clonotype: This sequence may be a read error, since a much larger clone differs from it by one base. The chain couples TRBV6-2 or TRBV6-3 to TRBJ1-3; no firm D call. V was pared by 5 bases and J by 8 bases, with 16 bases between. The V gene's germline CDR1 is MNHEY and CDR2 SVGEGT. This CDR3 has 14 residues. CDR3 sequence reads: CASSPAQKGDTIYF. The CDR3 coding sequence is TGTGCCAGCAGTCCCGCACAGAAAGGAGACACCATATATTTT.

The sample holds many counts of this clonotype. The chain recombines TRBV2 with TRBJ2-5; D possibly matches TRBD1 or TRBD2 (5 bases each). This CDR3 has 14 residues. The germline V and J ends were trimmed by 4 bases and 4 bases, with 13 bases remaining between them. CDR1 is SNHLY and CDR2 is FYNNEI in the germline V gene. CDR3 in amino acids: CASSGGASLETQYF. The CDR3 region has the DNA TGTGCCAGCAGTGGAGGGGCCAGCCTAGAGACCCAGTACTTC.

This clonotype was observed a handful of times. J is TRBJ1-2 and V is TRBV16, with 8 nucleotides matching TRBD1. The CDR3 is 13 residues long. The V segment lost 3 bases and the J segment 6 bases; nucleotides outside the gene matches: 3. Germline V CDR1 and CDR2: KGHSY, FQNENV. The CDR3 DNA follows: TGTGCCAGCAGCCAGACAGGGGTTGATGGCTACACCTTC. It translates to CASSQTGVDGYTF.

This clonotype has a handful of counts. The chain is built from TRBV4-1 and TRBJ2-7; 10 bases match TRBD1. Germline V CDR1 and CDR2: MGHRA, YSYEKL. The CDR3 spans 15 residues. The ends lost 1 base at V and 0 bases at J; junction bases unmatched: 0. The CDR3 coding sequence is TGCGCCAGCAGCCAAGGACAGGGGGCCTCCTACGAGCAGTACTTC. Encoded protein: CASSQGQGASYEQYF.

On this clonotype: Since the CDR3 does not end with the conserved phenylalanine or tryptophan, this likely comes from a read error. The chain joins TRBV19 to TRBJ2-3, with D possibly matching TRBD1 (5 bases). The CDR3 totals 13 residues. Deletions cut 6 bases from V and 3 bases from J, with 10 bases between. Germline loops: CDR1 LNHDA, CDR2 SQIVND (reference sequence). CDR3 region: CASRVSGTDTQYY. The CDR3 DNA is TGTGCCAGTAGGGTCTCAGGGACAGATACGCAGTATTAT.

CDR3 in amino acids: CSATGPSYNEQFF. The CDR3 region has the DNA TGCAGTGCTACCGGACCCTCCTACAATGAGCAGTTCTTC. V gene TRBV20-1 combines with J gene TRBJ2-1; D gene unclear. The V gene's germline CDR1 is DFQATT and CDR2 SNEGSKA (reference sequence). V shed 4 bases and J shed 0 bases, with 7 bases lying between them. The CDR3 has 13 amino acids.